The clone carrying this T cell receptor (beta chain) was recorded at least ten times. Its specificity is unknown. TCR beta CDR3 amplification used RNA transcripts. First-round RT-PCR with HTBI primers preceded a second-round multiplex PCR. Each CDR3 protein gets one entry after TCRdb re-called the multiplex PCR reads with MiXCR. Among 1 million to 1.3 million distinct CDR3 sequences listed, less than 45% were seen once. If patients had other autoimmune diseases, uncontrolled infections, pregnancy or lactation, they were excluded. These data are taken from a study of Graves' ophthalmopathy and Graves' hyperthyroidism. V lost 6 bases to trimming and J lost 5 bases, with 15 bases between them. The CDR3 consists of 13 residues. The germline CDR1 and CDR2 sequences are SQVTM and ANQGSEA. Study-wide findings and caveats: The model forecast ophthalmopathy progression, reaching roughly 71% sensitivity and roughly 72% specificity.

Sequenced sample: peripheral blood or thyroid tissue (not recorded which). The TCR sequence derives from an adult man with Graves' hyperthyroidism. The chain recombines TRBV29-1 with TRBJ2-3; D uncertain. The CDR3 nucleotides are TGCAGCGTGTTTAGGCCCGACAAAGATACGCAGTATTTT. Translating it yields CSVFRPDKDTQYF.